These 12 T cell receptor beta chains share one sample of origin, sequenced in a study of cytomegalovirus exposure and HLA in healthy donors. The PCR made use of 60 Vbeta and 13 Jbeta primers. Sequencing was performed with immunoSEQ multiplex PCR; in TCRdb, only in-frame clones are kept and a portion is missing. Found here are 85,000 to 100,000 clones, less than 70% of them singletons; the top ten hold 2.3%. The material sequenced was PBMCs. Source of these receptors: a human donor in good health.

The chain carries TRBV4-1 and TRBJ1-1, with a possible D match to TRBD1 (6 bases). This CDR3 is built from 15 residues. Germline V lookup: CDR1 MGHRA, CDR2 YSYEKL. Trimming removed 4 bases at V and 6 bases at J, with 18 bases between. The CDR3 DNA reads as TGCGCCAGCAGCCCCACAGGGTTAATTCTACCTGAAGCTTTCTTT. Its translation: CASSPTGLILPEAFF.

The genes are TRBV14 and TRBJ2-7, with 10 bases aligning to TRBD1. V dropped 3 bases and J dropped 4; count of bases not matched to a gene: 6. Germline CDR1 is SGHDN and CDR2 is FVKESK. This CDR3 has 15 amino acids. The CDR3 region has the DNA TGTGCCAGCAGCCACTTGGGGGACAGGGGATACGAGCAGTACTTC. It is translated as CASSHLGDRGYEQYF.

In DNA form, the CDR3 reads TGCGCCAGCAGCTTGTCCACAGGGGGCAATGAGCAGTTCTTC. This sequence encodes CASSLSTGGNEQFF. The rearrangement uses TRBV5-1 and TRBJ2-1, with TRBD1 matching over 8 bases. The V gene's germline CDR1 is SGHRS and CDR2 YFSETQ. The CDR3 consists of 14 residues. V was clipped by 1 base and J by 6 bases; unmatched bases: 3. The full variable domain, in which reference TRBV5-1 and TRBJ2-1 provide the parts outside the CDR3, is KAGVTQTPRYLIKTRGQQVTLSCSPISGHRSVSWYQQTPGQGLQFLFEYFSETQRNKGNFPGRFSGRQFSNSRSEMNVSTLELGDSALYLCASSLSTGGNEQFFGPGTRLTVL.

The chain joins TRBV5-4 to TRBJ1-2; TRBD1 is a possible D gene (6 bases). The length of the CDR3 is 14 residues. V was trimmed by 0 bases and J by 8 bases, leaving 14 bases between them. Germline V gene sequence: CDR1 SGHNT, CDR2 YYREEE (reference sequence). DNA for the CDR3: TGTGCCAGCAGCTTGGGGGGGCCCGGGGGGGGCTACACCTTC. It codes for CASSLGGPGGGYTF.

This clone was counted only a few times. This chain joins TRBV7-3 and TRBJ1-1; the D is unclear. CDR1 and CDR2 (germline): SGHTA, FQGTGA. Trimming removed 2 bases at V and 1 base at J, with 5 bases between. There are 13 residues in the CDR3. Here the CDR3 reads CASSLGKNTEAFF. CDR3 DNA: TGTGCCAGCAGCTTAGGCAAGAACACTGAAGCTTTCTTT.

The chain uses TRBV20-1 and TRBJ1-5; D is undetermined. Trimming cost V 6 bases and J 4 bases, with 7 bases left between them. The CDR3 spans 11 residues. CDR1 and CDR2 from the germline V gene are DFQATT and SNEGSKA (reference sequence). DNA for the CDR3: TGCAGTGCCCAAAAAAATCAGCCCCAGCATTTT. Translation: CSAQKNQPQHF.

This clone was seen a few times. The V gene is TRBV4-3, the J gene TRBJ1-2; D gene ambiguous. CDR3 size: 16 residues. The V end lost 0 bases, the J end lost 0 bases, and 11 bases lay between the germline ends. CDR1 is LGHNA and CDR2 is YSLEER in the germline V gene. The CDR3 coding sequence is TGCGCCAGCAGCCAAGATTTCCCGGGGTCTAACTATGGCTACACCTTC. Amino acid sequence: CASSQDFPGSNYGYTF.

The chain carries TRBV27 and TRBJ1-4; D unclear. The CDR3 totals 14 residues. V lost 3 bases to trimming and J lost 1 base, with 6 bases between them. Germline CDR1 reads MNHEY; CDR2 reads SMNVEV (reference sequence). This chain's CDR3 is CASSLRRTNEKLFF. CDR3 bases: TGTGCCAGCAGTTTGCGTAGAACTAATGAAAAACTGTTTTTT.

The chain carries TRBV7-2 and TRBJ1-2, with TRBD1 as a possible D gene (5 bases). The CDR3 is made up of 14 amino acids. The V and J ends lost 6 bases and 8 bases respectively, with 19 bases between them. CDR1 is SGHTA and CDR2 is FQGNSA in the germline V gene. CDR3 in DNA: TGTGCCAGCAGAGCAGGGACTTCTTTTCGGGGCTACACCTTC. Translation: CASRAGTSFRGYTF.

The chain links TRBV15 to TRBJ1-1; 11 bases match TRBD1. CDR1 and CDR2 from the germline V gene are LNHNV and YYDKDF (reference sequence). This CDR3 is 15 amino acids long. The V gene end was trimmed by 1 base and the J gene end by 4 bases; junction bases not matched to a gene: 2. CDR3 bases: TGTGCCACCAGCAGAGGGACAGGGGGCGGCACTGAAGCTTTCTTT. Its protein product is CATSRGTGGGTEAFF.

This sequence joins TRBV5-6 and TRBJ2-2; possible D gene TRBD1, 6 bases. Per the germline V gene, CDR1 is SGHDT and CDR2 is YYEEEE. V lost 4 bases, J lost 3 bases, and 13 bases lay in between. This CDR3 has 15 residues. Here the CDR3 DNA reads TGTGCCAGCAGCCGTATAGGGACACACACCGGGGAGCTGTTTTTT. Protein sequence: CASSRIGTHTGELFF. Together with reference TRBV5-6 and TRBJ2-2, the CDR3 gives the full variable domain: DAGVTQSPTHLIKTRGQQVTLRCSPKSGHDTVSWYQQALGQGPQFIFQYYEEEERQRGNFPDRFSGHQFPNYSSELNVNALLLGDSALYLCASSRIGTHTGELFFGEGSRLTVL.

This clone was observed a single time. This chain links TRBV9 with TRBJ1-2; 7 bases are shared with TRBD1. The CDR3 has 13 residues. Trimming at V came to 3 bases and at J to 4 bases, leaving 3 bases not matched to a gene. Germline assignment: CDR1 SGDLS and CDR2 YYNGEE. Here the CDR3 DNA reads TGTGCCAGCAGCGAATGGGACAGCTATGGCTACACCTTC. This sequence encodes CASSEWDSYGYTF.